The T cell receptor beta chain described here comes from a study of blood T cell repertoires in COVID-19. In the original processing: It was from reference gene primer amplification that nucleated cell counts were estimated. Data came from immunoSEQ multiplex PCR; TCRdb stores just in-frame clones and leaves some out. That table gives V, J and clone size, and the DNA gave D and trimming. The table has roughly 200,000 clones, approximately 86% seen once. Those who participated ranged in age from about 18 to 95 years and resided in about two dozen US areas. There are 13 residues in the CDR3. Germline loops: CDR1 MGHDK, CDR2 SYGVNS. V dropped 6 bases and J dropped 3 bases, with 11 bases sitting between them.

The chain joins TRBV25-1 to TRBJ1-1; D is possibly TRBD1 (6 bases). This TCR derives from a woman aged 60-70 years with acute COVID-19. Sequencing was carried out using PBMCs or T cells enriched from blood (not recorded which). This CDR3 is CASSPGADTEAFF. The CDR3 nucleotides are TGTGCCAGCAGCCCAGGGGCGGACACTGAAGCTTTCTTT.